This T cell receptor (beta chain) is from a study of blood T cell repertoires in COVID-19. Turning to the study itself: Material from acute and convalescent COVID-19 was sourced from the United States, Italy and Spain.

Per the authors' pipeline: Estimation of nucleated cell counts relied on the amplification of reference gene primers. Libraries were prepared by immunoSEQ multiplex PCR; TCRdb keeps only in-frame clonotypes and omits some of them. That table supplies the V and J calls and clone size; D and trimming were determined from the DNA. The data hold a few hundred thousand clones, with roughly 88% observed a single time. The germline V and J ends were trimmed by 4 bases and 4 bases, with 10 bases remaining between them. CDR3 size: 13 residues. CDR1 is MDHEN, CDR2 SYDVKM, per germline. Material for sequencing was peripheral blood. The source of this sequence is a woman aged 40 to 50 who had recovered from COVID-19. This chain connects TRBV28 to TRBJ1-2; D is perhaps TRBD1 (5 bases). The CDR3: CASSSRQPYGYTF. CDR3 DNA sequence: TGTGCCAGCAGTTCCCGACAGCCCTATGGCTACACCTTC.